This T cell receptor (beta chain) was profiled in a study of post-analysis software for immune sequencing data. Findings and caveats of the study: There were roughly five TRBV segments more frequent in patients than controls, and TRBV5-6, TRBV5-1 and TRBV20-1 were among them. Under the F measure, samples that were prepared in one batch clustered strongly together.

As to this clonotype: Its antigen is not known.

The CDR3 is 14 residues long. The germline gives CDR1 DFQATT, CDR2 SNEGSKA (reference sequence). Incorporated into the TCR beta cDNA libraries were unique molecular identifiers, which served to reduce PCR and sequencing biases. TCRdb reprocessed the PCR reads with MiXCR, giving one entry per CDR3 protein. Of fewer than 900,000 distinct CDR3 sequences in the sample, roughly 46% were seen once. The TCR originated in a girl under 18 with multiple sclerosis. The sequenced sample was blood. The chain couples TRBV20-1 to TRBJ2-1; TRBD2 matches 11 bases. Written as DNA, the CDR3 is TGCAGCCCCCAGGCTAGCGGGAGGATAGGTGAGCAGTTCTTC. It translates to CSPQASGRIGEQFF.